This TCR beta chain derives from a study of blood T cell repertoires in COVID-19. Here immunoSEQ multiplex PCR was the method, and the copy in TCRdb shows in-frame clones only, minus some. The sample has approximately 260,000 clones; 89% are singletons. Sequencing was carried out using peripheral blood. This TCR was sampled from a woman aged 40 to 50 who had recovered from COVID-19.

The CDR3 here is CASSEILAGGTDTQYF. The CDR3, as DNA: TGTGCCAGCAGTGAAATCCTAGCGGGGGGCACAGATACGCAGTATTTT. V is TRBV6-1 and J is TRBJ2-3, with 10 nucleotides matching TRBD2. Unmatched junction bases numbered 3, after V lost 2 bases and J lost 1 base. The CDR3 has 16 amino acids. In germline, CDR1 is MNHNS, CDR2 SASEGT.